This T cell receptor beta chain was sequenced during a study of cytomegalovirus exposure and HLA in healthy donors. Study in general: Earlier results showed roughly 110 million unique TCR beta sequences derived from some 190 million T cells.

Vbeta (60) and Jbeta (13) primers were used in the PCR. Using immunoSEQ multiplex PCR, the repertoire was profiled, and TCRdb retains in-frame clones only, with some absent. The sample shows tens of thousands of clones, approximately 82% of them seen only once. Germline V CDR1 and CDR2: PRHDT, FYEKMQ (reference sequence). This CDR3 has 14 residues. The genes are TRBV13 and TRBJ2-5; D unresolved. Near its end, the DNA agrees better with TRBJ2-7, so the J call may be wrong. Sequencing was performed on PBMCs. This clonotype was sampled from a man aged 18 to 30 in good health and CMV-seronegative. The CDR3 here is CASSTRDGNYEQYF. In nucleotides, the CDR3 is TGTGCCAGCAGCACCCGTGACGGTAACTACGAGCAGTACTTC.